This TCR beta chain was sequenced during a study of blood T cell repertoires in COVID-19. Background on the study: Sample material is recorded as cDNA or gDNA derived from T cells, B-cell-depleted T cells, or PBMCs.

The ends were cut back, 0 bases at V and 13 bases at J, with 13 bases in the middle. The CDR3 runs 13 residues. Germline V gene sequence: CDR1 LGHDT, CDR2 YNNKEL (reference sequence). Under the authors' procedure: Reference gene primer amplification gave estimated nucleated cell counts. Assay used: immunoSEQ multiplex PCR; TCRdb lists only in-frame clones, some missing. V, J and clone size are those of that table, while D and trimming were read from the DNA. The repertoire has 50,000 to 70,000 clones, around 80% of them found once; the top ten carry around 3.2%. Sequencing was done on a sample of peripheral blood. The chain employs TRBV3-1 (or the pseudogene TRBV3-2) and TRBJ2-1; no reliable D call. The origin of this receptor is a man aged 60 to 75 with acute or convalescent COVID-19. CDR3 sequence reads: CASSQELPGLQFF. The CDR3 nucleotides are TGTGCCAGCAGCCAAGAATTGCCAGGATTACAGTTCTTC.